This TCR beta chain stems from a study of blood T cell repertoires in COVID-19. As for the study in general: Some COVID-19 samples were acute and others convalescent; all came from the United States, Italy and Spain. The analysed material was cDNA or gDNA that came from T cells, B-cell-depleted T cells, or PBMCs.

Germline values: CDR1 LGHDT, CDR2 YNNKEL (reference sequence). V lost 1 base and J lost 5, with 9 bases in between. This CDR3 comprises 15 residues. This clone has only a few counts. Under the authors' procedure: Amplified reference gene primers provided the basis for estimating nucleated cell counts. The table came from immunoSEQ multiplex PCR; TCRdb's copy has only in-frame clones and leaves some out. That table supplies the V and J calls and clone size; D and trimming were determined from the DNA. The profile covers 50,000 to 65,000 clones, with less than 95% appearing a single time and about 3% taken by the ten largest.

This chain joins TRBV3-1 (or the pseudogene TRBV3-2) and TRBJ1-6, with D possibly matching TRBD1 (5 bases). The material sequenced was peripheral blood. The origin of this receptor is a man aged 50-59 years with acute or convalescent COVID-19. The CDR3 DNA sequence: TGTGCCAGCAGCCAAGGACAGCAGGATAATTCACCCCTCCACTTT. Translated: CASSQGQQDNSPLHF.